These T cell receptor beta chains were read from a single sample in a study of blood T cell repertoires in COVID-19. The repertoire was sequenced with immunoSEQ multiplex PCR; TCRdb's copy has only in-frame clones and lacks some. The table includes 15,000 to 20,000 clones, approximately 85% detected once. The sequenced material came from peripheral blood. These receptors were obtained from a man older than 75 with acute or convalescent COVID-19. CDR3s include the opening cysteine and the closing phenylalanine or tryptophan. D genes are given only for firm matches. A clone size is listed for some rows: how often the clone was seen (once, few, many), or a class if it is expanded.

J,V,D,size,CDR3,DNA
TRBJ1-1,TRBV7-2,NA,NA,CASSSTGNTEAFF,TGTGCCAGCAGCTCTACAGGGAACACTGAAGCTTTCTTT
TRBJ2-3,TRBV4-1,TRBD2,NA,CASSQVASGGTHSTDTQYF,TGCGCCAGCAGCCAAGTGGCTAGCGGGGGGACGCATAGCACAGATACGCAGTATTTT
TRBJ2-5,TRBV2,NA,NA,CASVLDGRETQYF,TGTGCCAGTGTACTAGATGGACGAGAGACCCAGTACTTC
TRBJ1-3,TRBV5-1,TRBD1,NA,CASSRGQENSGNTIYF,TGCGCCAGCAGCCGAGGACAGGAGAACTCTGGAAACACCATATATTTT
TRBJ1-1,TRBV18,NA,NA,CASSPRGSNTEAFF,TGTGCCAGCTCACCCAGGGGCTCGAACACTGAAGCTTTCTTT
TRBJ2-1,TRBV9,TRBD2,NA,CASSSLAGGIYEQFF,TGTGCCAGCAGCTCCTTAGCGGGGGGTATCTATGAGCAGTTCTTC
TRBJ1-2,TRBV12-3/TRBV12-4,NA,NA,CASSLHRAYGYTF,TGTGCCAGCAGTTTGCACAGAGCTTATGGCTACACCTTC
TRBJ2-5,TRBV18,NA,NA,CASSQRGAGNQETQYF,TGTGCCAGCTCCCAAAGGGGCGCGGGAAATCAAGAGACCCAGTACTTC
TRBJ2-2,TRBV5-6,TRBD1,NA,CASSVNRGRNTGELFF,TGTGCCAGCAGCGTCAACAGGGGGCGAAACACCGGGGAGCTGTTTTTT
TRBJ2-2,TRBV19,TRBD1,once,CASSAYRQGFDTGELFF,TGTGCCAGTAGTGCTTACCGACAGGGGTTCGACACCGGGGAGCTGTTTTTT
TRBJ1-2,TRBV24-1,NA,NA,CATSDYRVGYTF,TGTGCCACCAGTGATTACAGGGTTGGCTACACCTTC
TRBJ1-5,TRBV5-5,NA,NA,CASSLAGEGPQHF,TGTGCCAGCAGCTTGGCCGGGGAGGGGCCCCAGCATTTT
TRBJ1-6,TRBV9,NA,NA,CASSALVGGSPLHF,TGTGCCAGCAGCGCCCTAGTCGGTGGGTCACCCCTCCACTTT
TRBJ2-4,TRBV7-2,TRBD2,few,CASSQGVAGGQTFLYF,TGTGCCAGCAGCCAGGGGGTAGCGGGGGGACAAACATTCTTGTACTTC
TRBJ2-3,TRBV7-9,TRBD1,NA,CASSLGDRVQDTQYF,TGTGCCAGCAGCTTAGGGGACAGGGTCCAAGATACGCAGTATTTT
TRBJ2-5,TRBV29-1,NA,NA,CSVESGSGETQYF,TGCAGCGTTGAGTCGGGGTCGGGAGAGACCCAGTACTTC
TRBJ1-5,TRBV6-5,NA,once,CASSQQGGGNQPQHF,TGTGCCAGCAGCCAACAGGGAGGGGGCAATCAGCCCCAGCATTTT
TRBJ1-2,TRBV2,NA,NA,CASSEAGRVWGYTF,TGTGCCAGCAGTGAAGCGGGCAGGGTATGGGGCTACACCTTC
TRBJ1-6,TRBV29-1,TRBD1,NA,CSVQGDPNSPLHF,TGCAGCGTCCAGGGGGACCCTAATTCACCCCTCCACTTT
TRBJ1-3,TRBV2,TRBD1,NA,CASRGQGGSGNTIYF,TGTGCCAGCAGGGGACAGGGAGGCTCTGGAAACACCATATATTTT
TRBJ1-1,TRBV10-3,TRBD1,NA,CAISVGDRGPTEAFF,TGTGCCATCAGTGTCGGGGACAGGGGGCCCACTGAAGCTTTCTTT
TRBJ2-2,TRBV10-1,TRBD2,NA,CASSYVRGLAEKSTGELFF,TGCGCCAGCAGTTACGTTAGAGGGCTAGCGGAAAAAAGCACCGGGGAGCTGTTTTTT
TRBJ2-2,TRBV5-1,NA,once,CASSLETGPSTGELFF,TGCGCCAGCAGCTTGGAAACAGGACCCTCCACCGGGGAGCTGTTTTTT
TRBJ2-5,TRBV5-1,NA,NA,CASSLEPGQGEETQYF,TGCGCCAGCAGCTTGGAACCGGGACAAGGAGAAGAGACCCAGTACTTC
TRBJ2-3,TRBV7-9,NA,NA,CASSRLDTDTQYF,TGTGCCAGCAGCCGTTTAGACACAGATACGCAGTATTTT
TRBJ1-2,TRBV7-2,TRBD1,NA,CASSLGQGVYYGYTF,TGTGCCAGCAGCTTAGGACAGGGGGTATACTATGGCTACACCTTC
TRBJ2-7,TRBV7-8,TRBD1,NA,CASSYRTGSYEQYF,TGTGCCAGCAGCTACCGGACAGGATCCTACGAGCAGTACTTC
TRBJ2-7,TRBV28,NA,few,CASSPPGHTYEQYF,TGTGCCAGCAGTCCTCCGGGACATACTTACGAGCAGTACTTC
TRBJ1-2,TRBV6-6,NA,once,CASRMSGQANYGYTF,TGTGCCAGCAGGATGAGTGGACAAGCTAACTATGGCTACACCTTC
TRBJ1-5,TRBV30,NA,NA,CAWSARDRRNQPQHF,TGTGCCTGGAGTGCTCGAGACAGGCGTAATCAGCCCCAGCATTTT
TRBJ1-6,TRBV7-2,NA,NA,CASSFEQSSYNSPLHF,TGTGCCAGCAGCTTCGAACAGAGCTCCTATAATTCACCCCTCCACTTT
TRBJ2-5,TRBV27,TRBD2,NA,CASSSIAGYPKTQYF,TGTGCCAGCAGTTCCATAGCGGGGTACCCTAAGACCCAGTACTTC
TRBJ1-4,TRBV4-3,NA,NA,CASSQDQDPNEKLFF,TGCGCCAGCAGCCAAGATCAGGATCCTAATGAAAAACTGTTTTTT
TRBJ1-2,TRBV4-3,NA,NA,CASSQDRWGSNYGYTF,TGCGCCAGCAGCCAAGATCGATGGGGCAGCAACTATGGCTACACCTTC
TRBJ1-5,TRBV30,NA,NA,CAWSVSSNQPQHF,TGTGCCTGGAGTGTCAGTTCCAATCAGCCCCAGCATTTT
TRBJ1-1,TRBV7-9,NA,NA,CASSLAYNESPEAFF,TGTGCCAGCAGCTTAGCGTATAACGAGTCCCCTGAAGCTTTCTTT
TRBJ2-3,TRBV5-8,TRBD2,NA,CASSLVSGGYTDTQYF,TGTGCCAGCAGCTTGGTGTCGGGGGGTTACACAGATACGCAGTATTTT
TRBJ1-5,TRBV30,TRBD1,NA,CAWGRGDRAQPQHF,TGTGCCTGGGGCCGTGGGGACAGGGCCCAGCCCCAGCATTTT
TRBJ1-2,TRBV19,NA,NA,CASTVGEQSRGYTF,TGTGCCAGTACAGTCGGGGAACAGTCGCGCGGCTACACCTTC
TRBJ2-3,TRBV11-3,TRBD1,few,CASSLDGGQPSTDTQYF,TGTGCCAGCAGCTTAGATGGGGGACAGCCTAGCACAGATACGCAGTATTTT
TRBJ2-4,TRBV19,NA,NA,CASSIGGPRADIQYF,TGTGCCAGTAGTATAGGCGGCCCCCGAGCGGACATTCAGTACTTC
TRBJ2-6,TRBV28,NA,once,CASSPFGGTGANVLTF,TGTGCCAGCAGTCCCTTCGGGGGAACTGGGGCCAACGTCCTGACTTTC
TRBJ2-7,TRBV11-1,NA,NA,CASSPSGASSYEQYF,TGTGCCAGCAGCCCCAGCGGAGCTTCCTCCTACGAGCAGTACTTC
TRBJ1-2,TRBV28,TRBD1,NA,CASSLTGDGYTF,TGTGCCAGCAGTTTGACAGGGGATGGCTACACCTTC
TRBJ2-3,TRBV5-1,NA,NA,CASGGGTGTLSTDTQYF,TGCGCCAGCGGTGGGGGGACGGGGACGTTAAGCACAGATACGCAGTATTTT
TRBJ2-6,TRBV5-1,NA,NA,CASSLGGAGANVLTF,TGCGCCAGCAGCTTGGGGGGAGCTGGGGCCAACGTCCTGACTTTC
TRBJ1-3,TRBV6-5,NA,NA,CASRIQETGNTIYF,TGTGCCAGCAGGATACAGGAAACTGGAAACACCATATATTTT
TRBJ1-3,TRBV3-1/TRBV3-2,NA,once,CASSRTLTASGNTIYF,TGTGCCAGCAGCCGTACATTGACAGCCTCTGGAAACACCATATATTTT